Described below is a single T cell receptor (beta chain) sequence and its context. This clone appeared a single time. Which antigen it targets is not known. No base qualities exist here, and no much larger clone lies one base off it. Using the deep immunoSEQ assay, TCR CDR3 regions were amplified from genomic DNA by multiplex PCR. Extracted genomic DNA from each cell subset was spread evenly across all wells of several immunoSEQ 96-well plates, with each plate serving as a replicate. Each replicate PCR for sorted subsets received approximately 200 ng genomic DNA, equal to 30,000 or so T cell genomes. Purified libraries were quantified with a Qubit 3.0 fluorometer, sized on a Bioanalyzer 2100, and re-quantified with the KAPA Library Quantification kit. Every immunoSEQ 96-well plate was sequenced on a separate single-read 150-cycle Illumina NextSeq 550 flow cell. In the original analysis: Because the immunoSEQ output held only junctional sequences and lacked quality scores, the filtering could not match the filtering applied to full-length reads. Sequences were annotated with PyIR, a Python wrapper for IgBLAST v1.9, using IMGT germline references to assign V/J genes and CDR3. Any read was removed if the V/J assignment was weak (E-value above 1e-6), the CDR3 was missing, or the read contained stop codons, out-of-frame junctions, or ambiguous translated residues. V3J clonotypes were defined as sequences sharing the same inferred V gene, J gene, and CDR3 amino acid sequence. Percentage overlap between repertoires was computed as shared unique clonotypes divided by the size of the smaller repertoire. Repertoire richness was assessed with RTK rarefaction, the Chao1 estimator, and Recon v2.1 estimates of unobserved clonotypes. Generation probabilities for all TCRbeta clonotypes obtained by the gDNA method from several donors were computed using OLGA. TCRdb re-hosts the immuneACCESS table, in-frame sequences only. Its copies lack some clones; in the studies checked, an unresolved V gene accounts for under half of them, and the cause for the rest is not known. That table is the source of V, J and clone size, and D and trimming were worked out from the DNA. The sample includes around 1,900,000 clones, with about 93% observed a single time. The ten largest clones take up less than 2% of the sample.

Reading from cysteine to phenylalanine, the CDR3 counts 14 amino acids. Only the CDR3 portion is preserved as DNA: 42 bases, with reading frame beginning at the first base. The germline V gene (reference sequence) provides CDR1 MNHEY and CDR2 SMNVEV. V sheds 3 bases and J sheds 7 bases, leaving 13 bases between their ends. The entry originates in a study of shared clonotypes between healthy human individuals (dated by TCRdb to the early 2020s). Turning to the overall study: The cohort comprised a couple of women and a few men aged 18 to 49 years. Per donor, leukapheresis produced somewhere between about 0.94 and 8.9 billion PBMCs. To increase sequencing depth and limit assay-specific biases, different laboratories used diverse techniques to prepare libraries and sequence TCR repertoires. Blood TCR repertoires of a handful of healthy adults were deeply sequenced to estimate repertoire size and the extent of clonotype sharing between individuals. For each donor, CD4 naive and CD4 memory were each run on three plates, CD8 naive on two plates, and CD8 memory on one plate.

General study outcomes and caveats: Clonotypes shared by all four sorted-subset donors showed higher generation probabilities than non-shared clonotypes. Sampling was restricted to blood, and TCR repertoires in tissue are likely to differ from TCR repertoires in blood. Because the study included only a small number of donors, the genetic and exposure-history diversity represented was limited. Incomplete sequencing was indicated by rarefaction of sorted-subset datasets, despite the large sequencing depth. Based on pairwise subsampling, the degree of clonotype sharing among donors was expected to be affected by sequencing depth. Naive subsets generally had larger estimated clonotype richness than memory subsets. Sharing across a few donors was observed for around 5% of naive CD4, around 3.5% of naive CD8, 2.3% of memory CD4, and roughly 0.43% of memory CD8 clonotypes.

CD8 naive samples consisted of CD45RO-negative cells that were positively selected for CCR7, yielding a CD45RA+CCR7+ population without TemRA cells. The donors were healthy, HIV-negative adults who had no recently reported acute infections or vaccinations. Every donor was a Caucasian adult residing in Nashville, Tennessee, USA. After blood collection by leukapheresis, PBMCs were isolated using Ficoll-Histopaque density gradient centrifugation and then cryopreserved in the vapor phase of liquid nitrogen. Purity and quantity of every magnetically sorted T cell population were checked by analytical flow cytometry. Each sorted fraction had its genomic DNA isolated and then quantified by UV absorbance on a Nanodrop 2000c.

The source material was naive CD8+ T cells from PBMCs. This specimen's cell subset or site label, per the study, means: CD45RA+CCR7+. The sequence derives from a man between 18 and 35 years old in good health. Some clones in this sample may be carry-over from other donors' samples. The rearrangement combines TRBV27 with TRBJ1-5; D gene: possibly TRBD1, on 6 matching bases. CDR3 reads: CASSFSGERQPQHF. The DNA sequence is TGTGCCAGCAGTTTCTCAGGGGAGCGGCAGCCCCAGCATTTT.